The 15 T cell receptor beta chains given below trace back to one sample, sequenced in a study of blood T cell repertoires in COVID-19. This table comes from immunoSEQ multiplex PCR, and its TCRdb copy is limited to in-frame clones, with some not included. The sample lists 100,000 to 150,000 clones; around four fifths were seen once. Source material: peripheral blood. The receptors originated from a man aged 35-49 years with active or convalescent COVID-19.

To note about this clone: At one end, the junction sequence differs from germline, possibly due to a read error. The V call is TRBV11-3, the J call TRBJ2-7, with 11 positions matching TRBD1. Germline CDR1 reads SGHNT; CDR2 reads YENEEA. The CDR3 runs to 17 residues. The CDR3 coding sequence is TGTGCCAGCAGCTCCCTAAGGCGGGACAGGGGGTCCTACGCGCAGTACTTC. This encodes CASSSLRRDRGSYAQYF. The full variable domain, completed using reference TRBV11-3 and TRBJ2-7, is EAGVVQSPRYKIIEKKQPVAFWCNPISGHNTLYWYLQNLGQGPELLIRYENEEAVDDSQLPKDRFSAERLKGVDSTLKIQPAELGDSAVYLCASSSLRRDRGSYAQYFGPGTRLTVT.

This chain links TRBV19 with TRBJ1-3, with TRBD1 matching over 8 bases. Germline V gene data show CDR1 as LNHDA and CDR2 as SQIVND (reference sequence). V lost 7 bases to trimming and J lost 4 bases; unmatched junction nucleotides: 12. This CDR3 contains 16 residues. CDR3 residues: CASTLRQGMRGNTIYF. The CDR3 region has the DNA TGTGCCAGTACCCTCAGACAGGGGATGAGAGGAAACACCATATATTTT.

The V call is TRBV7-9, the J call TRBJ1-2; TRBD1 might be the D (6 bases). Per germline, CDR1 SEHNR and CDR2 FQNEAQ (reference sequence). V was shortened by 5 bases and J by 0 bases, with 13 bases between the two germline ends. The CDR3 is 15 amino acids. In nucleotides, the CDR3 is TGTGCCAGCAGCCATCCGGACAGCCCTAACTATGGCTACACCTTC. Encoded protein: CASSHPDSPNYGYTF.

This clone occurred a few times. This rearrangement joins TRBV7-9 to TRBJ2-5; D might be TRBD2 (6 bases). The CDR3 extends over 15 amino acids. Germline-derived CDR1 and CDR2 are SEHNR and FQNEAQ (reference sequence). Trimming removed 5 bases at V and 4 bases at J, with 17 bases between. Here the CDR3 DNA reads TGTGCCAGCAGCGGGGGGTTGGTGCATCGAGAGACCCAGTACTTC. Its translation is CASSGGLVHRETQYF.

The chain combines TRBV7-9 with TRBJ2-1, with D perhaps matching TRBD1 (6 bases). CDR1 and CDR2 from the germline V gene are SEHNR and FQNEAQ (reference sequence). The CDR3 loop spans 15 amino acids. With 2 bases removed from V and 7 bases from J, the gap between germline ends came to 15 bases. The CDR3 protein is CASSLNLRTANEQFF. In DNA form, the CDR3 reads TGTGCCAGCAGCTTAAATTTGCGGACAGCTAATGAGCAGTTCTTC.

The CDR3 is CASSLTDPNQPQHF. The CDR3 bases are TGCGCCAGCAGCCTGACAGACCCAAATCAGCCCCAGCATTTT. The V call is TRBV10-2, the J call TRBJ1-5; D possibly corresponds to TRBD1 (5 bases). Germline lookup yields CDR1 WSHSY and CDR2 SAAADI. The germline V and J ends were trimmed by 6 bases and 4 bases, with 13 bases remaining between them. The CDR3 covers 14 residues.

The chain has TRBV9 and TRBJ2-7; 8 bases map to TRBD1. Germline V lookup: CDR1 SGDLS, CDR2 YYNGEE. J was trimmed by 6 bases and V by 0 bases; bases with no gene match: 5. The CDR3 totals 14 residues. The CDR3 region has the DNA TGTGCCAGCAGCGTAGGTCAGGGGGCGAGCGAGCAGTACTTC. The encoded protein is CASSVGQGASEQYF. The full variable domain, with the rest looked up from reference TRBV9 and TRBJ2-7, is DSGVTQTPKHLITATGQRVTLRCSPRSGDLSVYWYQQSLDQGLQFLIQYYNGEERAKGNILERFSAQQFPDLHSELNLSSLELGDSALYFCASSVGQGASEQYFGPGTRLTVT.

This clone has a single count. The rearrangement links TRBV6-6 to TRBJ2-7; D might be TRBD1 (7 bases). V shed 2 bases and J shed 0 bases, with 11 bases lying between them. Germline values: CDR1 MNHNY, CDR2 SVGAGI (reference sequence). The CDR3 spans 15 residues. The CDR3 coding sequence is TGTGCCAGCAGTTACCAGGGGGGTAGCTCCTACGAGCAGTACTTC. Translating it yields CASSYQGGSSYEQYF.

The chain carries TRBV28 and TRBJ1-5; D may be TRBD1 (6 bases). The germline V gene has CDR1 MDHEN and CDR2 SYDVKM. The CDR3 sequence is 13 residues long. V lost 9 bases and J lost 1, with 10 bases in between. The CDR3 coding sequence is TGTGCCAGTAAGACAGGCAGCAATCAGCCCCAGCATTTT. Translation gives CASKTGSNQPQHF.

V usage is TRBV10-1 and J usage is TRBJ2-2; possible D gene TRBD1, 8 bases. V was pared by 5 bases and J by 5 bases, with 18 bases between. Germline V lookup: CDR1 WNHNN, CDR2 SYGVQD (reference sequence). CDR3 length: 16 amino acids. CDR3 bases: TGCGCCAGCAGTACCGGTACAGGGGGGGGTACCGGGGAGCTGTTTTTT. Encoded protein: CASSTGTGGGTGELFF.

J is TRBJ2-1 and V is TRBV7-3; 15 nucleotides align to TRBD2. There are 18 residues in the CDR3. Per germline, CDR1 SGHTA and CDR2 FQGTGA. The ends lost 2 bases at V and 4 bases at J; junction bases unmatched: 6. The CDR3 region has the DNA TGTGCCAGCAGCTTAGTCGGGACTAGCGGGGGGCAGTACAATGAGCAGTTCTTC. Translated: CASSLVGTSGGQYNEQFF.

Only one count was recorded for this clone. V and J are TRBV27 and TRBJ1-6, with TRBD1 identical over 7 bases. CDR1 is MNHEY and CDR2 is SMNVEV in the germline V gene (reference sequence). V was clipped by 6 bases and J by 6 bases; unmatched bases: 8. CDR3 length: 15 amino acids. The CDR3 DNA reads TGTGCCAGCAGGAGACAGGGTCTTTCTAATTCACCCCTCCACTTT. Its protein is CASRRQGLSNSPLHF.

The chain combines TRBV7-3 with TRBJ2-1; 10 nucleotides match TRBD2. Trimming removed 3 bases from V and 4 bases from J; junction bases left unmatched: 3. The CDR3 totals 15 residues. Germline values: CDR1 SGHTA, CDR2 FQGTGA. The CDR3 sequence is CASSFYSGGYNEQFF. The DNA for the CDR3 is TGTGCCAGCAGCTTCTATAGCGGGGGGTACAATGAGCAGTTCTTC.

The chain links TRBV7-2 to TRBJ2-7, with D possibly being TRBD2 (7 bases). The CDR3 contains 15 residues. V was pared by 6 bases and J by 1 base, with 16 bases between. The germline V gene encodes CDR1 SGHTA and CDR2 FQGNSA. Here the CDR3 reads CASSVGGATSYEQYF. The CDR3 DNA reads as TGTGCCAGCAGTGTGGGGGGGGCCACGTCCTACGAGCAGTACTTC. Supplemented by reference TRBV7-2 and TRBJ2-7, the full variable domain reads GAGVSQSPSNKVTEKGKDVELRCDPISGHTALYWYRQSLGQGLEFLIYFQGNSAPDKSGLPSDRFSAERTGGSVSTLTIQRTQQEDSAVYLCASSVGGATSYEQYFGPGTRLTVT.

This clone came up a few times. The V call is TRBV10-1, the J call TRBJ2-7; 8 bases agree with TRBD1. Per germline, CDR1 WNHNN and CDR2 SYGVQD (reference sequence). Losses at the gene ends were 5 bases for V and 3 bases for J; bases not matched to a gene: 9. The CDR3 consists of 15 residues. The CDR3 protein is CASSWDRLNFYEQYF. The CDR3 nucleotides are TGCGCCAGCAGTTGGGACAGGCTCAACTTCTACGAGCAGTACTTC.